This T cell receptor beta chain was found in a study of read filtering for tumor transcriptome and immune sequencing. Study as a whole: Revised staging placed fewer than ten patients in R-ISS I, roughly 16 in II, over 5 in III. Per sample, TCR-region reads ranged about 4.05 to 11 million by IR-seq, roughly 80 to 1,300 by RNA-seq. Study conclusions and caveats: Without single-read clonotypes, shared clonotype proportions correlated more between IR-seq and RNA-seq. RNA-seq captured clonotypes less deeply and reliably than IR-seq.

This library used around 0.4 ug RNA and molecular barcoded adaptors spanning alpha/delta and beta/gamma chains. Via MiXCR, TCRdb re-called the reads, giving one row per CDR3 protein. The table lists 35,000 to 40,000 distinct CDR3 sequences, roughly 13% of them singletons, with around 26% in the top ten. The CDR3 is 16 residues long. Germline assignment: CDR1 MDHEN and CDR2 SYDVKM. With respect to this clonotype: Its antigen is unidentified. A much larger clone sits a single nucleotide away, making a read error possible.

Sequencing was performed on a population of CD138-negative cells sorted from bone marrow. The chain recombines TRBV28 with TRBJ2-5, with 7 bases matching TRBD2. This TCR was recovered from a donor over 35 with multiple myeloma. The CDR3 here is CAISSASGGREETQYF. For the CDR3, the DNA is TGTGCCATCAGTTCCGCTTCGGGAGGCAGAGAAGAGACCCAGTACTTC.